This T cell receptor (beta chain) originates from a study of blood T cell repertoires in COVID-19. For the study at large: COVID-19 samples collected from the United States, Italy and Spain covered acute and convalescent phases.

Germline values: CDR1 SGHRS, CDR2 YFSETQ. V was pared by 4 bases and J by 3 bases, with 7 bases of the junction left unmatched. CDR3 size: 15 residues. There are a few counts of this clone. Source study methods: It was from reference gene primer amplification that nucleated cell counts were estimated. Produced via immunoSEQ multiplex PCR; TCRdb's table is partial and in-frame only. V and J calls and clone size are copied from that table; D and trimming were computed from the DNA. This table holds approximately 330,000 clones, about nine tenths found once. The rearrangement uses TRBV5-1 and TRBJ1-5; 7 bases are shared with TRBD1. This receptor was obtained from a man aged 25-45 years with COVID-19, enrolled during active disease. The sequenced sample consisted of peripheral blood. The CDR3 is CASSLRGDSNQPQHF. As DNA, the CDR3 is TGCGCCAGCAGCCTCAGGGGGGACTCCAATCAGCCCCAGCATTTT.